One TCR beta chain is described in this entry. The sample belongs to a study of blood T cell repertoires in COVID-19. Study-level information: COVID-19 samples collected from the United States, Italy and Spain covered acute and convalescent phases. Sample material is recorded as cDNA or gDNA derived from T cells, B-cell-depleted T cells, or PBMCs.

This CDR3 region has 13 residues. The ends were cut back, 4 bases at V and 8 bases at J, with 13 bases in the middle. Per the germline V gene, CDR1 is SGHTA and CDR2 is FQGNSA. Original methodology: It was from reference gene primer amplification that nucleated cell counts were estimated. Here immunoSEQ multiplex PCR was the method, and the copy in TCRdb shows in-frame clones only, minus some. Clonal size and the V and J genes are those of that table, whereas D and trimming came from the DNA. The sample lists some 530,000 clones, roughly 88% occurring once. This sequence originates from a human donor in a cohort sampled during active COVID-19. Sequenced: peripheral blood. V gene TRBV7-2 combines with J gene TRBJ2-3; D is possibly TRBD1 (5 bases). CDR3 sequence: CASSSPQGPTQYF. DNA for the CDR3: TGTGCCAGCAGCTCTCCCCAGGGCCCTACGCAGTATTTT.